Listed here are 14 T cell receptor beta chains from one sample, sequenced in a study of T cells in Graves' hyperthyroidism and ophthalmopathy. The investigators amplified TCR beta CDR3 regions from RNA transcripts. During a first-round RT-PCR of the TCR CDR3, the HTBI primer set was used. TCRdb re-called the multiplex PCR reads with MiXCR, one entry per CDR3 protein. This table has approximately 100,000 distinct CDR3 sequences, around 50% appearing once. Sequencing input: blood. The receptor source for this set is a man aged 35-49 years with Graves' hyperthyroidism.

Many counts were recorded for this clonotype. The rearrangement joins TRBV6-2 or TRBV6-3 to TRBJ2-5, with D perhaps matching TRBD2 (6 bases). The CDR3 loop spans 13 amino acids. Germline V gene sequence: CDR1 MNHEY, CDR2 SVGEGT. The V and J ends lost 7 bases and 5 bases respectively, with 14 bases between them. The CDR3 spells CASTEREWETQYF. CDR3 bases: TGTGCCAGCACTGAACGGGAGTGGGAGACCCAGTACTTC.

The V and J genes are TRBV4-1 and TRBJ1-4, with D possibly being TRBD1 (5 bases). The CDR3 contains 16 residues. Germline CDR1 MGHRA, CDR2 YSYEKL. Trimming took off 2 bases at V and 5 bases at J, with 15 bases between the two ends. CDR3 sequence: CASSQQSTGFNEKLFF. In nucleotides, the CDR3 is TGCGCCAGCAGCCAACAGTCCACAGGTTTCAATGAAAAACTGTTTTTT.

Regarding this clonotype: The CDR3 does not close with the conserved phenylalanine or tryptophan, likely indicating a read error. The rearrangement links TRBV7-2 to TRBJ1-3, with 8 bases fitting TRBD1. V lost 5 bases, J lost 4 bases, and 7 bases stayed unmatched. In germline, CDR1 is SGHTA, CDR2 FQGNSA. The CDR3 runs to 15 residues. The CDR3 coding sequence is TGTGCCAGCAGCCAAGAAAGGGACAGGGGAAACACCATATATTCT. Encoded protein: CASSQERDRGNTIYS.

This clonotype was counted ten times or more. V gene TRBV27 combines with J gene TRBJ2-7, with 8 bases matching TRBD2. The length of the CDR3 is 14 residues. The V segment lost 5 bases and the J segment 5 bases; nucleotides outside the gene matches: 8. The germline gives CDR1 MNHEY, CDR2 SMNVEV (reference sequence). The CDR3 region is CASSRLAGTDEQYF. For the CDR3, the DNA is TGTGCCAGCAGTAGGTTAGCGGGAACCGACGAGCAGTACTTC.

Ten or more counts support this clonotype. This chain joins TRBV20-1 and TRBJ2-7; D may be TRBD2 (6 bases). V shed 0 bases and J shed 0 bases, with 12 bases lying between them. In germline, CDR1 is DFQATT, CDR2 SNEGSKA (reference sequence). The CDR3 loop spans 15 amino acids. CDR3 in DNA: TGCAGTGCTAGAGATCTGGCGGGGAGCTCCTACGAGCAGTACTTC. It yields the protein CSARDLAGSSYEQYF.

This clonotype was counted between two and nine times. CDR3 DNA: TGTGCCAGCAGTCGGGGGTCCGGGACCTACGAGCAGTACTTC. This encodes CASSRGSGTYEQYF. V is TRBV27 and J is TRBJ2-7; possible D gene TRBD2, 6 bases. CDR1 and CDR2 (germline): MNHEY, SMNVEV (reference sequence). The CDR3 has 14 amino acids. The V end lost 5 bases, the J end lost 2 bases, and 13 bases lay between the germline ends.

On this clonotype itself: With a much larger clone just one base away, this may be a read error. The chain links TRBV10-3 to TRBJ1-2; D possibly corresponds to TRBD1 (5 bases). The CDR3 spans 14 residues. CDR1 ENHRY and CDR2 SYGVKD come from the germline V gene. V gave up 6 bases and J gave up 4 bases, with 15 bases separating them. The CDR3 is CAISATGDRYGYTF. DNA for the CDR3: TGTGCCATCAGCGCCACCGGGGACCGCTATGGCTACACCTTC.

The gene calls are TRBV14 and TRBJ1-6; 8 bases match TRBD1. With V trimmed by 1 base and J by 12 bases, 11 bases remained unmatched. The CDR3 is 16 amino acids. Germline CDR1 reads SGHDN; CDR2 reads FVKESK. CDR3 in DNA: TGTGCCAGCAGCCAAGGGACAGGGTTAGAAATGGGACCCCTCCACTTT. Residues: CASSQGTGLEMGPLHF. Based on the CDR3 plus reference TRBV14 and TRBJ1-6, the full variable domain is EAGVTQFPSHSVIEKGQTVTLRCDPISGHDNLYWYRRVMGKEIKFLLHFVKESKQDESGMPNNRFLAERTGGTYSTLKVQPAELEDSGVYFCASSQGTGLEMGPLHFGNGTRLTVT.

This clonotype appeared once. A read error may account for a junction end that differs from germline. The V gene is TRBV7-9, the J gene TRBJ2-6; D possibly matches TRBD1 or TRBD2 (6 bases each). This CDR3 has 14 amino acids. Germline V gives CDR1 SEHNR, CDR2 FQNEAQ (reference sequence). The chain's CDR3 is CASSPSGGGNVLTF. The CDR3 DNA follows: TGTGCCAGCAGCCCCTCCGGAGGGGGCAACGTCCTGACTTTC.

In the case of this clonotype: Because the CDR3's place on the DNA is in doubt, the DNA is left out and the CDR3 is given as listed by TCRdb. The chain is built from TRBV2 and TRBJ1-4. Per the germline V gene, CDR1 is SNHLY and CDR2 is FYNNEI. The CDR3 length is 18 residues, termini included. CDR3: CASGWHRAGPEGMKNCFF.

This clonotype was counted many times. The V and J genes are TRBV7-9 and TRBJ1-6; D perhaps matches TRBD1 (5 bases). CDR3 size: 14 residues. V gave up 1 base and J gave up 9 bases, with 10 bases separating them. Germline values: CDR1 SEHNR, CDR2 FQNEAQ (reference sequence). The CDR3 loop is CASSLGQGGSPLHF. The CDR3 region has the DNA TGTGCCAGCAGCTTAGGGCAGGGTGGTTCACCCCTCCACTTT.

With respect to this clonotype: One junction end disagrees with the germline gene, perhaps due to a read error. The chain is built from TRBV20-1 and TRBJ2-1; possibly TRBD2 for D (5 bases). The CDR3 covers 12 residues. Germline CDR1 DFQATT, CDR2 SNEGSKA (reference sequence). Here the CDR3 DNA reads TGCAGTGCGAGCGTGCCCCGGGATGAGCAGCTCTTC. Translated: CSASVPRDEQLF.

As regards this clonotype: One end of the junction does not line up with germline, which may come from a read error. The chain carries TRBV2 and TRBJ2-1, with D maybe TRBD1 (6 bases). Germline V CDR1 and CDR2: SNHLY, FYNNEI. The CDR3 loop spans 16 amino acids. This CDR3 is CASSPTTGSSYNEQFF. In DNA, the CDR3 is TGTGCCAGCTCACCCACGACAGGTAGCTCCTATAATGAGCAGTTTTTC.

Ten or more counts support this clonotype. The V and J genes are TRBV6-1 and TRBJ2-1, with D possibly being TRBD1 (6 bases). V lost 5 bases and J lost 6, with 11 bases in between. Looked up from germline, CDR1 is MNHNS and CDR2 is SASEGT. The CDR3 length is 13 residues. CDR3 protein: CASSHRVRNEQFF. CDR3 nucleotides: TGTGCCAGCAGTCACAGGGTCCGCAATGAGCAGTTCTTC.